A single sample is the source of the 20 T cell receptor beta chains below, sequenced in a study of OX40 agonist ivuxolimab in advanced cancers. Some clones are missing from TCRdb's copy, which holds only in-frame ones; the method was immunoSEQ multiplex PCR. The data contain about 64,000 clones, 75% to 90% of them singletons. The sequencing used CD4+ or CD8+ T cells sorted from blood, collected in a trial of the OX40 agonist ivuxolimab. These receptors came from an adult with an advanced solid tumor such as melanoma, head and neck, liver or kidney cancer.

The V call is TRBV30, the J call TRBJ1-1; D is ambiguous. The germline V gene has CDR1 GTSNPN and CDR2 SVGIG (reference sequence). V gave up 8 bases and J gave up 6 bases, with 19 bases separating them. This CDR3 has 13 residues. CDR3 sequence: CAGTPPGFSEAFF. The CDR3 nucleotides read TGTGCCGGTACCCCCCCAGGATTCTCTGAAGCTTTCTTT. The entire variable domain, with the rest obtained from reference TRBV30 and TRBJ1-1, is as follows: SQTIHQWPATLVQPVGSPLSLECTVEGTSNPNLYWYRQAAGRGLQLLFYSVGIGQISSEVPQNLSASRPQDRQFILSSKKLLLSDSGFYLCAGTPPGFSEAFFGQGTRLTVV.

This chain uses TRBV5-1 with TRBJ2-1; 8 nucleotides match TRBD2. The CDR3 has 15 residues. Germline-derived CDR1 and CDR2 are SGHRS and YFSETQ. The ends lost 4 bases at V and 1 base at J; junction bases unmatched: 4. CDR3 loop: CASSERGSSYNEQFF. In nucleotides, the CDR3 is TGCGCCAGCAGCGAGCGGGGGAGTTCCTACAATGAGCAGTTCTTC. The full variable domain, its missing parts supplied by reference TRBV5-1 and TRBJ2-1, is KAGVTQTPRYLIKTRGQQVTLSCSPISGHRSVSWYQQTPGQGLQFLFEYFSETQRNKGNFPGRFSGRQFSNSRSEMNVSTLELGDSALYLCASSERGSSYNEQFFGPGTRLTVL.

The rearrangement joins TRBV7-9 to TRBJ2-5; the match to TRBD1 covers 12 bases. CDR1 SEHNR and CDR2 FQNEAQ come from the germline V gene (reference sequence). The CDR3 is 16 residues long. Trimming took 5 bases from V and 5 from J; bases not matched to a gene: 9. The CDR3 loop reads CASSRMGQGAKETQYF. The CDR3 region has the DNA TGTGCCAGCAGCCGAATGGGACAGGGGGCGAAGGAGACCCAGTACTTC.

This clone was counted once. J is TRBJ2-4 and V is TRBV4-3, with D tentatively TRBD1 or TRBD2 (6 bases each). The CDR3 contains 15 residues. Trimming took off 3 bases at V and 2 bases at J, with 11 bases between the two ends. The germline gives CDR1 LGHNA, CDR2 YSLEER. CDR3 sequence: CASSQEGDSKNIQYF. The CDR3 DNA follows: TGCGCCAGCAGCCAGGAGGGGGATTCCAAAAACATTCAGTACTTC.

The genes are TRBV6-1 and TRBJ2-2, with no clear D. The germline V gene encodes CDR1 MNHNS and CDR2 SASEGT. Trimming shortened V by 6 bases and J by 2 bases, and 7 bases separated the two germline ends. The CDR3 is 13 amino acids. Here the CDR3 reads CASRAVNTGELFF. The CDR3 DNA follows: TGTGCCAGCAGGGCGGTAAACACCGGGGAGCTGTTTTTT.

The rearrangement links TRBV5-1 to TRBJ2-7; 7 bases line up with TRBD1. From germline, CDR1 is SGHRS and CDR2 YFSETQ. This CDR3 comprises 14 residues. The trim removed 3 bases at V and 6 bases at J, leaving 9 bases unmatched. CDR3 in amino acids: CASSYDRETGEQYF. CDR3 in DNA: TGCGCCAGCAGCTACGACAGGGAAACTGGCGAGCAGTACTTC.

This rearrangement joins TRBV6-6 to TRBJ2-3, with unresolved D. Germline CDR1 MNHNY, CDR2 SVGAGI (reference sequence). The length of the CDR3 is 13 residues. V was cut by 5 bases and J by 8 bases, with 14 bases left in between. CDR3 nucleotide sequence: TGTGCCAGCAGTCCCCGATTAGGTGCTACGCAGTATTTT. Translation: CASSPRLGATQYF.

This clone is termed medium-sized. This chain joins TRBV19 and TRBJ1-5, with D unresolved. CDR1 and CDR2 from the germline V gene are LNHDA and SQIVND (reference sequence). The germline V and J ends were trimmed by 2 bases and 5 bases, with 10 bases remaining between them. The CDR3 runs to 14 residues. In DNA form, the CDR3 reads TGTGCCAGTAGTATAAAGGGTGAAGATCAGCCCCAGCATTTT. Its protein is CASSIKGEDQPQHF. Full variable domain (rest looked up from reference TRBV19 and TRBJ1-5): DGGITQSPKYLFRKEGQNVTLSCEQNLNHDAMYWYRQDPGQGLRLIYYSQIVNDFQKGDIAEGYSVSREKKESFPLTVTSAQKNPTAFYLCASSIKGEDQPQHFGDGTRLSIL.

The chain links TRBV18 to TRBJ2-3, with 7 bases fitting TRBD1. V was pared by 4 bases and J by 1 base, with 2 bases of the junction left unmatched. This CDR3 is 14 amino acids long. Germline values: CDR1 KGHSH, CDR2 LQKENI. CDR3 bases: TGTGCCAGCTCACGACAGGGCGGCACAGATACGCAGTATTTT. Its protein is CASSRQGGTDTQYF.

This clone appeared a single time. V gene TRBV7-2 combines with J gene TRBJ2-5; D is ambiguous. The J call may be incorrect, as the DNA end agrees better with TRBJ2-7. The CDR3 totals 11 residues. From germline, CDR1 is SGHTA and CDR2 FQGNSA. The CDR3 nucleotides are TGTGCCAGCAGCTTATTCGGCGAGCAGTACTTC. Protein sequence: CASSLFGEQYF.

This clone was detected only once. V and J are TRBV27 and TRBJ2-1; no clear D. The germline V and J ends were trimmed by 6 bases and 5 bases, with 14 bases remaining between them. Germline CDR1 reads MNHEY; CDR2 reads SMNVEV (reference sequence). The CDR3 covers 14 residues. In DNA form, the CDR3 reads TGTGCCAGCAGAGACCCTGGACCCAACAATGAGCAGTTCTTC. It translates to CASRDPGPNNEQFF.

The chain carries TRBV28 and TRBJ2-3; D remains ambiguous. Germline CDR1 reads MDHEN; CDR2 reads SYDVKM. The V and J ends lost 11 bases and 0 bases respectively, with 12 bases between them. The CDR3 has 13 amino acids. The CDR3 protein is CAALKPSTDTQYF. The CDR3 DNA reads TGTGCCGCCCTTAAGCCTAGCACAGATACGCAGTATTTT.

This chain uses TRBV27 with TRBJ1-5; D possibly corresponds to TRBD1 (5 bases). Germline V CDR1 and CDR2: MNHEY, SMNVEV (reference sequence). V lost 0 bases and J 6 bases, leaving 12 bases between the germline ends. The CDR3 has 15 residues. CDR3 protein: CASSLSSGIGQPQHF. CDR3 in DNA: TGTGCCAGCAGTTTATCGTCAGGGATCGGTCAGCCCCAGCATTTT.

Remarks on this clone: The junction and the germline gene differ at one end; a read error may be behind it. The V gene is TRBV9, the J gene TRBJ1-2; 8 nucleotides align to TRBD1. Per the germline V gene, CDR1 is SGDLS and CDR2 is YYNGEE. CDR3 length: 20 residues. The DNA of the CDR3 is TGTGCCCGCAGTGGCGGGGGGGGACAGGAACAATTCGCGACTAACTATGGCTACACCTTC. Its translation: CARSGGGGQEQFATNYGYTF.

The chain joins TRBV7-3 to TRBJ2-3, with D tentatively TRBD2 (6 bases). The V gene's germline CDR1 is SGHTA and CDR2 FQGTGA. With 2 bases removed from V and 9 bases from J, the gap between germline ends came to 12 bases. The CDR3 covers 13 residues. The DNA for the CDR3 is TGTGCCAGCAGCTTACTAAAGGAGGGGACGCAGTATTTT. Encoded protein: CASSLLKEGTQYF.

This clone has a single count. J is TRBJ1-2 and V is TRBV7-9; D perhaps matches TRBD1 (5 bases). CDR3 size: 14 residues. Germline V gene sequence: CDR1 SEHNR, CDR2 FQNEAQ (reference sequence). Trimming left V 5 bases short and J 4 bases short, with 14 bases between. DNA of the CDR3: TGTGCCAGCAGCCCTGGGACGCACCTCTATGGCTACACCTTC. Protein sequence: CASSPGTHLYGYTF.

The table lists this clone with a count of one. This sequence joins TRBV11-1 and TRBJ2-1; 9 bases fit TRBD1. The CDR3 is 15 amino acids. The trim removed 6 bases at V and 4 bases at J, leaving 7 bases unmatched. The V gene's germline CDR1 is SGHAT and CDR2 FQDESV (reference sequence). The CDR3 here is CASSSPGQGYNEQFF. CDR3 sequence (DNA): TGTGCCAGCAGTTCACCGGGACAGGGTTACAATGAGCAGTTCTTC.

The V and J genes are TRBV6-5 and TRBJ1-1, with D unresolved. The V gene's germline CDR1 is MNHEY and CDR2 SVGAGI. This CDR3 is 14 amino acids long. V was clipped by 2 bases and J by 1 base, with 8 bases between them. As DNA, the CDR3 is TGTGCCAGCAGTTACGATCGGCGGAACACTGAAGCTTTCTTT. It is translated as CASSYDRRNTEAFF.

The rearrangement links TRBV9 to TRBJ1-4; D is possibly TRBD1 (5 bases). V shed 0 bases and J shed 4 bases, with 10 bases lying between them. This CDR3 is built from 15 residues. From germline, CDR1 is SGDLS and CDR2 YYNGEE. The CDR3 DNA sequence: TGTGCCAGCAGCGTAGGTCCGGGGGTTAATGAAAAACTGTTTTTT. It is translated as CASSVGPGVNEKLFF.

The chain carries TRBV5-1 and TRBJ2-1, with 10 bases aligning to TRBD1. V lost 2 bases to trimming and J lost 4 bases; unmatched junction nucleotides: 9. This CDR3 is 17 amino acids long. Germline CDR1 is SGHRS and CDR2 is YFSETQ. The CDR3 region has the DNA TGCGCCAGCAGCTTTTCGAAGGGGACAGGGGAATACAATGAGCAGTTCTTC. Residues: CASSFSKGTGEYNEQFF.